This T cell receptor (beta chain) was observed in a study of blood T cells in healthy people across ages. The study, taken as a whole, reports: The fall in TCR beta diversity per million T cells was roughly linear with age. Expanded clonotype shifts may have been confounded, as the donors had an unknown CMV status.

The second PCR ran about 6 to 12 cycles with a sample-barcoded 5' primer and J-beta primers. TCRdb re-called the 5' RACE reads through MiXCR, storing one row per CDR3 protein. This sample carries 1.5 million to 2 million distinct CDR3 sequences, roughly 27% of them seen once, and the ten largest clones take 7.7%. Germline V gene sequence: CDR1 SGHTA, CDR2 FQGNSA. The CDR3 length is 14 residues. The V gene lost 0 bases and the J gene lost 6 bases, with 9 bases spanning the gap. This clonotype appeared many times. Antigen specificity is unknown. The sequenced sample was blood. This clonotype was obtained from a woman aged 30 to 39 in good health. The chain is built from TRBV7-2 and TRBJ2-1; no reliable D call. CDR3 amino acids: CASSLAGVANEQFF. The CDR3 DNA is TGTGCCAGCAGCTTAGCGGGCGTTGCCAATGAGCAGTTCTTC.